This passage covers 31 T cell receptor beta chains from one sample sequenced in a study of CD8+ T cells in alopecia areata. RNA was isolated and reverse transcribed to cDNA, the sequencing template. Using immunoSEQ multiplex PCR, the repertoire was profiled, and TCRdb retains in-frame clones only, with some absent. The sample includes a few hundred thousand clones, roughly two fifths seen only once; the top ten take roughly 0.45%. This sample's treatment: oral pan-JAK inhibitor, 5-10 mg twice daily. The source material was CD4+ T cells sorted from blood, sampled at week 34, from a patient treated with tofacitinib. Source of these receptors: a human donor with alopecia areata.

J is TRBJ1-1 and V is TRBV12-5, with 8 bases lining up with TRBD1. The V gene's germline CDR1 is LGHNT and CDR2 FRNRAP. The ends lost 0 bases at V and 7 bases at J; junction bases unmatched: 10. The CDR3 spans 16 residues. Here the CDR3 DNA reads TGTGCTAGTGGTTTGGTCCTCGGACAGGGAGTAGTTGAAGCTTTCTTT. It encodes CASGLVLGQGVVEAFF.

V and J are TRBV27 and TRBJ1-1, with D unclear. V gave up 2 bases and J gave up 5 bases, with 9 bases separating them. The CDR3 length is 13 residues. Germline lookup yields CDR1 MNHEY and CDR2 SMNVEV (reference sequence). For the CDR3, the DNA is TGTGCCAGCAGTTTAGCCGGAAGGACTGAAGCTTTCTTT. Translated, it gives CASSLAGRTEAFF.

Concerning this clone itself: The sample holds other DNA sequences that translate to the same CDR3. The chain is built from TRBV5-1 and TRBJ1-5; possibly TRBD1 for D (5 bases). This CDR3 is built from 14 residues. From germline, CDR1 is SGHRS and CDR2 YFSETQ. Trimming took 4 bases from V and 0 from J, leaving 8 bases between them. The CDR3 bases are TGCGCCAGCAGCCTCGGGGGTAGCAATCAGCCCCAGCATTTT. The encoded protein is CASSLGGSNQPQHF.

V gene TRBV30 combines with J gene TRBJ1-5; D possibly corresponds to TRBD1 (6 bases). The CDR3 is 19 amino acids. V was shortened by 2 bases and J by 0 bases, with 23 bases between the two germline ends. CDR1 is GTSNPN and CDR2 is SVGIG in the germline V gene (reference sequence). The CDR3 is CAWSPRGAGIPYSNQPQHF. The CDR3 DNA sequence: TGTGCCTGGAGTCCCCGGGGGGCAGGGATCCCTTATAGCAATCAGCCCCAGCATTTT.

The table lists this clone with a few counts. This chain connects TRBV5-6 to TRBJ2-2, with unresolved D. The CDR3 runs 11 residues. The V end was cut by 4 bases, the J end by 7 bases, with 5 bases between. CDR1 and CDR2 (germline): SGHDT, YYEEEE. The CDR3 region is CASSVNGELFF. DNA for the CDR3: TGTGCCAGCAGCGTGAACGGGGAGCTGTTTTTT. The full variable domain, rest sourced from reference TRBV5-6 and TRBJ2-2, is DAGVTQSPTHLIKTRGQQVTLRCSPKSGHDTVSWYQQALGQGPQFIFQYYEEEERQRGNFPDRFSGHQFPNYSSELNVNALLLGDSALYLCASSVNGELFFGEGSRLTVL.

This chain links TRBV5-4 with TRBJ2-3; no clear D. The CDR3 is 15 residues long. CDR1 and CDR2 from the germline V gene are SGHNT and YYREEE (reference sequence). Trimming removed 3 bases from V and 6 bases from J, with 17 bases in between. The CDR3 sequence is CASSWKTLVPDTQYF. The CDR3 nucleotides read TGTGCCAGCAGCTGGAAAACCCTAGTCCCGGATACGCAGTATTTT.

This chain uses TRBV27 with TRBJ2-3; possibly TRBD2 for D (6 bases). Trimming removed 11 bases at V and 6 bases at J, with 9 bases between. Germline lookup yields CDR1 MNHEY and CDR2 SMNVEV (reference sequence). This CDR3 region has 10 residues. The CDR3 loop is CAAGRDTQYF. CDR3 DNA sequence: TGTGCCGCTGGGAGGGATACGCAGTATTTT.

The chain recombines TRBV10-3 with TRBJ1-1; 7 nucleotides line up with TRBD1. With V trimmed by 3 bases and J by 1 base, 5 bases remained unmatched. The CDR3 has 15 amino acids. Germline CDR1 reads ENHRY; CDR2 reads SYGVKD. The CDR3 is CAISDQGGRNTEAFF. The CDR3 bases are TGTGCCATCAGTGACCAGGGGGGGAGGAACACTGAAGCTTTCTTT.

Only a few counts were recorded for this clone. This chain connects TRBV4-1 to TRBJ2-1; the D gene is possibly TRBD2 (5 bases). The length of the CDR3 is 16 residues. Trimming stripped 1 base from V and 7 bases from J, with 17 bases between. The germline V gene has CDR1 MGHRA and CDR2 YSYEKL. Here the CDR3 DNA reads TGCGCCAGCAGCCAAGGCGGGTTAGGAGCTGGTAATGAGCAGTTCTTC. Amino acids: CASSQGGLGAGNEQFF.

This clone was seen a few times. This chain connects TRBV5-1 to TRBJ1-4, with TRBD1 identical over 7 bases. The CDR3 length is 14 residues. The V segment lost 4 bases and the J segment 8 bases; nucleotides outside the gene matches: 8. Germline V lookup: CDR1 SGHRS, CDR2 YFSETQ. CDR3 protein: CASSRAPGGEKLFF. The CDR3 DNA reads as TGCGCCAGCAGCCGGGCTCCAGGGGGGGAAAAACTGTTTTTT.

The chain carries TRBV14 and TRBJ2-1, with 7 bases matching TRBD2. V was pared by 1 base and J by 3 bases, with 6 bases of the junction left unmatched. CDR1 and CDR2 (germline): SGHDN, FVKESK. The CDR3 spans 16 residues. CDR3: CASSQATSLFYNEQFF. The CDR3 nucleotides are TGTGCCAGCAGCCAAGCGACTAGCCTTTTCTACAATGAGCAGTTCTTC. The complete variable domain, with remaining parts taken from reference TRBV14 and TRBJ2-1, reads EAGVTQFPSHSVIEKGQTVTLRCDPISGHDNLYWYRRVMGKEIKFLLHFVKESKQDESGMPNNRFLAERTGGTYSTLKVQPAELEDSGVYFCASSQATSLFYNEQFFGPGTRLTVL.

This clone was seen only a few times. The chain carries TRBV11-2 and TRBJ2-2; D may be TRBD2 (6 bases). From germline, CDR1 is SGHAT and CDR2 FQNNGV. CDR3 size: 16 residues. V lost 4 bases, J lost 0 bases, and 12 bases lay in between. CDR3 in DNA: TGTGCCAGCAGCTCGCCGGGACTTGCGAACACCGGGGAGCTGTTTTTT. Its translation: CASSSPGLANTGELFF.

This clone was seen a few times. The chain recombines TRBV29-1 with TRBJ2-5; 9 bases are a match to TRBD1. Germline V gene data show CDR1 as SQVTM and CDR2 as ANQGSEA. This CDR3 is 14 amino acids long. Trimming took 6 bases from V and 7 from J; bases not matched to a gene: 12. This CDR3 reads CSVATGTGYGTQYF. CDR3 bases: TGCAGCGTCGCAACCGGGACAGGGTATGGGACCCAGTACTTC.

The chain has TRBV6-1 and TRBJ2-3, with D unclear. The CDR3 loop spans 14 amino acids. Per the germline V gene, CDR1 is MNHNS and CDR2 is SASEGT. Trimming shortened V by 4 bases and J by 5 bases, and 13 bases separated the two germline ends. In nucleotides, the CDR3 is TGTGCCAGCAGTGTGGGCCAAACCCAAGATACGCAGTATTTT. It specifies CASSVGQTQDTQYF.

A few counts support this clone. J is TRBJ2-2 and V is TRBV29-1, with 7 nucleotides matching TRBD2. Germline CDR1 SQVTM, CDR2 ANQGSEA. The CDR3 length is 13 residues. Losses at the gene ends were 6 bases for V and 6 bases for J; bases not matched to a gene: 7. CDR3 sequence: CSVHSGHAGELFF. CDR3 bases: TGCAGCGTCCATAGCGGGCACGCCGGGGAGCTGTTTTTT.

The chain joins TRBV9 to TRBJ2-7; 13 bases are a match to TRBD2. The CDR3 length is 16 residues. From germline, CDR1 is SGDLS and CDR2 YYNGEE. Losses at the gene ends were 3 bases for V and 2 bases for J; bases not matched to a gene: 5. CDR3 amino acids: CASSAGGTSGTYEQYF. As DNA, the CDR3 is TGTGCCAGCAGCGCTGGGGGGACTAGCGGGACCTACGAGCAGTACTTC. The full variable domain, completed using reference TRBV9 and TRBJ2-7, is DSGVTQTPKHLITATGQRVTLRCSPRSGDLSVYWYQQSLDQGLQFLIQYYNGEERAKGNILERFSAQQFPDLHSELNLSSLELGDSALYFCASSAGGTSGTYEQYFGPGTRLTVT.

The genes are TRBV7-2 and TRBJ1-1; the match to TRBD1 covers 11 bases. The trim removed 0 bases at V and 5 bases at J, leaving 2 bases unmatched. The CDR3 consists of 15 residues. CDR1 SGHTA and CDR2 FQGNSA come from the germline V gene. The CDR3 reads CASSLAGTGGTEAFF. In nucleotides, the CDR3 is TGTGCCAGCAGCTTAGCTGGGACAGGGGGGACTGAAGCTTTCTTT.

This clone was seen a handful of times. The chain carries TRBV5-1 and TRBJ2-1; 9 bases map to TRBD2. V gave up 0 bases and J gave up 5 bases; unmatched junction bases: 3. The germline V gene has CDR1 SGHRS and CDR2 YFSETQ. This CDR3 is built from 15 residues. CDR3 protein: CASSLGGTSHNEQFF. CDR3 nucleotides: TGCGCCAGCAGCTTGGGAGGGACTAGCCACAATGAGCAGTTCTTC.

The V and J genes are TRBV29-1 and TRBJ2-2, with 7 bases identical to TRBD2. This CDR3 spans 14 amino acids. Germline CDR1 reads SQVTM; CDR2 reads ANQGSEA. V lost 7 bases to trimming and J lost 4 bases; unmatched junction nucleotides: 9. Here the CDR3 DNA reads TGCAGCGCTGGACTAGGGGAGGGCACCGGGGAGCTGTTTTTT. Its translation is CSAGLGEGTGELFF.

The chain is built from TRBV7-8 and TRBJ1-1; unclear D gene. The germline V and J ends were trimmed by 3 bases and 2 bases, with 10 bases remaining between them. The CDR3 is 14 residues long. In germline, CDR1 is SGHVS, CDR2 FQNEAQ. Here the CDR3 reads CASSLVGRNTEAFF. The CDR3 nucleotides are TGTGCCAGCAGCTTGGTAGGTCGAAACACTGAAGCTTTCTTT. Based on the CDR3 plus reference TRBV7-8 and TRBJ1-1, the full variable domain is GAGVSQSPRYKVAKRGQDVALRCDPISGHVSLFWYQQALGQGPEFLTYFQNEAQLDKSGLPSDRFFAERPEGSVSTLKIQRTQQEDSAVYLCASSLVGRNTEAFFGQGTRLTVV.

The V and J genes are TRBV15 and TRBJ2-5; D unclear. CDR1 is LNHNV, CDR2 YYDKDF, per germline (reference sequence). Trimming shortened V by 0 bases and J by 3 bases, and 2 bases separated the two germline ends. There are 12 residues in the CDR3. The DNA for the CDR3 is TGTGCCACCAGCAGAGAGAAAGAGACCCAGTACTTC. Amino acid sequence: CATSREKETQYF. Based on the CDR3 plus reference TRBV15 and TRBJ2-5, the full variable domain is DAMVIQNPRYQVTQFGKPVTLSCSQTLNHNVMYWYQQKSSQAPKLLFHYYDKDFNNEADTPDNFQSRRPNTSFCFLDIRSPGLGDTAMYLCATSREKETQYFGPGTRLLVL.

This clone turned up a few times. CDR3 nucleotide sequence: TGTGCCAGCAGTGAAAATGGGGTCCAAGAGGAAGCTTTCTTT. Residues: CASSENGVQEEAFF. The chain is built from TRBV25-1 and TRBJ1-1; D is ambiguous. The CDR3 has 14 residues. Trimming removed 2 bases at V and 8 bases at J, with 15 bases between. Germline V lookup: CDR1 MGHDK, CDR2 SYGVNS. Filled out from reference TRBV25-1 and TRBJ1-1, the complete variable domain reads EADIYQTPRYLVIGTGKKITLECSQTMGHDKMYWYQQDPGMELHLIHYSYGVNSTEKGDLSSESTVSRIRTEHFPLTLESARPSHTSQYLCASSENGVQEEAFFGQGTRLTVV.

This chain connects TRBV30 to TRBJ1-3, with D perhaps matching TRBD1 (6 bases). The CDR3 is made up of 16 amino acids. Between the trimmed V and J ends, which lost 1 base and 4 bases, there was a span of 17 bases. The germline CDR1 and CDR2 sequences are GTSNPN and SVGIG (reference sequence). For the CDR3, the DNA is TGTGCCTGGAGTGGACAACCAGGGGTGGCCGGAAACACCATATATTTT. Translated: CAWSGQPGVAGNTIYF.

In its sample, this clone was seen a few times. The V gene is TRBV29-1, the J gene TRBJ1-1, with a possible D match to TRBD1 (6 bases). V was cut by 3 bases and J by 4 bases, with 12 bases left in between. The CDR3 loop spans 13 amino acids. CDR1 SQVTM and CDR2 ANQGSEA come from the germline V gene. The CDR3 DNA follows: TGCAGCGTTGAGGACGACAGGCTCACTGAAGCTTTCTTT. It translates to CSVEDDRLTEAFF.

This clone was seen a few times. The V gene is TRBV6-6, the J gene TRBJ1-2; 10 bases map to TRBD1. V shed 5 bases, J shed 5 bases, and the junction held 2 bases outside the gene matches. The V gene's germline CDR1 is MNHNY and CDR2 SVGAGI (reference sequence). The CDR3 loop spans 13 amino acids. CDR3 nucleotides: TGTGCCAGCAGTACGGGACAGGGGTATGGCTACACCTTC. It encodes CASSTGQGYGYTF.

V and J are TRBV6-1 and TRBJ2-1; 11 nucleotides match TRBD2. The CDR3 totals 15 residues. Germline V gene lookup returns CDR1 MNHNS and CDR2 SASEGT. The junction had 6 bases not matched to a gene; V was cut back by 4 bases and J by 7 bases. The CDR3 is CASSAVTSGSNEQFF. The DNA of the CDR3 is TGTGCCAGCAGTGCGGTAACTAGCGGGAGTAATGAGCAGTTCTTC.

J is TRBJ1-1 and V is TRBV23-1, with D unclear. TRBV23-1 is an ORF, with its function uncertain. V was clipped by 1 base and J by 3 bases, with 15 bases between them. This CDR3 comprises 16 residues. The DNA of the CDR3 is TGCGCCAGCAGTCAATGTCCAGGATTTGGGGACACTGAAGCTTTCTTT. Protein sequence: CASSQCPGFGDTEAFF.

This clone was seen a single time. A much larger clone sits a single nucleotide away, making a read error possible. The CDR3 DNA reads TGTGCCAGCAGCCAAGCGGGGATGAACACTGAAGCTTTCTTT. Translated, it gives CASSQAGMNTEAFF. The genes are TRBV4-2 and TRBJ1-1; the D is unclear. The CDR3 has 14 amino acids. CDR1 LGHNA and CDR2 YNFKEQ come from the germline V gene. V gave up 1 base and J gave up 0 bases, with 6 bases separating them.

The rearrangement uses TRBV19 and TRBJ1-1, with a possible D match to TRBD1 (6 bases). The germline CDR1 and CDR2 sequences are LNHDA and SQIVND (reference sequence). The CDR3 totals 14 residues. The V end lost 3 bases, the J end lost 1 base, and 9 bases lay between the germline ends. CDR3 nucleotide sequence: TGTGCCAGTAGTATTGGGGGACAGAACACTGAAGCTTTCTTT. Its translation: CASSIGGQNTEAFF.

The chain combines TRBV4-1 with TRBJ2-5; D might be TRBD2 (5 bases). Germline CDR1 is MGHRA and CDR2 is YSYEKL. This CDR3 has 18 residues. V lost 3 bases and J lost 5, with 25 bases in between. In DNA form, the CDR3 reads TGCGCCAGCAGCCACCTATTCTGGACTGGGGTTTTACGGGAGACCCAGTACTTC. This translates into CASSHLFWTGVLRETQYF.

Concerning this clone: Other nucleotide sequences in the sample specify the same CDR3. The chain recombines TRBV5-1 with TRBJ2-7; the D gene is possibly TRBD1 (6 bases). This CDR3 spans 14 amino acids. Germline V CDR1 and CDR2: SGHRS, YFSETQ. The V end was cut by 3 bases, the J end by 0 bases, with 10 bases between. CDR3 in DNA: TGCGCCAGCAGCTCCTTGGACAGCTCCTACGAGCAGTACTTC. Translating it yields CASSSLDSSYEQYF.